Below are 29 T cell receptor beta chains sequenced from a single sample in a study of T-cell memory formation after mild COVID-19. One entry per CDR3 protein results from TCRdb running MiXCR on the 5' RACE reads. Among roughly 370,000 distinct CDR3 sequences listed, roughly 15% were seen once. Material for sequencing was PBMCs or a T cell subset sorted from them (not recorded which). The receptors here all came from a man younger than 35 who had mild COVID-19 (a few samples of this study predate the infection). Cell type and time point are not known.

This chain uses TRBV4-2 with TRBJ2-1, with no clear D. The length of the CDR3 is 14 residues. Germline loops: CDR1 LGHNA, CDR2 YNFKEQ. V was cut by 0 bases and J by 4 bases, with 7 bases left in between. The CDR3 here is CASSQEEGYNEQFF. CDR3 bases: TGTGCCAGCAGCCAAGAGGAAGGGTACAATGAGCAGTTCTTC.

This clonotype was detected only a few times. This rearrangement joins TRBV7-6 to TRBJ1-3; D is ambiguous. The V gene lost 5 bases and the J gene lost 0 bases, with 8 bases spanning the gap. Germline CDR1 is SGHVS and CDR2 is FNYEAQ. The CDR3 is made up of 14 amino acids. The CDR3: CASSERPSGNTIYF. In nucleotides, the CDR3 is TGTGCCAGCAGCGAAAGACCCTCTGGAAACACCATATATTTT.

This clonotype turned up a few times. A read error may account for a junction end that differs from germline. The CDR3 DNA is TGCGCCAGCATCCAAGGACCTGGGGGGAGCGACACTGAAGCTTTCTTT. Amino acids: CASIQGPGGSDTEAFF. The chain recombines TRBV4-1 with TRBJ1-1; a weak D match, TRBD1 (5 bases). CDR1 MGHRA and CDR2 YSYEKL come from the germline V gene. CDR3 length: 16 amino acids.

This rearrangement joins TRBV7-2 to TRBJ1-1, with D perhaps matching TRBD1 (5 bases). The CDR3 is 14 amino acids. Germline V gives CDR1 SGHTA, CDR2 FQGNSA. Trimming removed 2 bases at V and 1 base at J, with 8 bases between. In DNA, the CDR3 is TGTGCCAGCAGCTTACTCGACAGGAACACTGAAGCTTTCTTT. Residues: CASSLLDRNTEAFF.

This chain connects TRBV28 to TRBJ1-3, with 7 bases lining up with TRBD1. The germline V gene has CDR1 MDHEN and CDR2 SYDVKM. The trim removed 5 bases at V and 1 base at J, leaving 20 bases unmatched. CDR3 length: 20 amino acids. The CDR3 loop is CASSAPGTVFGQGSGNTIYF. CDR3 DNA: TGTGCCAGCAGTGCTCCCGGGACAGTCTTCGGTCAGGGGTCTGGAAACACCATATATTTT. Looking up the rest from reference TRBV28 and TRBJ1-3 gives the full variable domain: DVKVTQSSRYLVKRTGEKVFLECVQDMDHENMFWYRQDPGLGLRLIYFSYDVKMKEKGDIPEGYSVSREKKERFSLILESASTNQTSMYLCASSAPGTVFGQGSGNTIYFGEGSWLTVV.

This chain connects TRBV7-9 to TRBJ2-3; no definite D call. Germline CDR1 SEHNR, CDR2 FQNEAQ (reference sequence). This CDR3 is built from 15 residues. V dropped 2 bases and J dropped 3 bases, with 12 bases sitting between them. The CDR3 coding sequence is TGTGCCAGCAGCTTAAACGCTCGGGCTACAGATACGCAGTATTTT. Its translation is CASSLNARATDTQYF.

The rearrangement uses TRBV28 and TRBJ2-2; 8 nucleotides line up with TRBD2. CDR3 length equals 15 residues. The junction had 8 bases not matched to a gene; V was cut back by 8 bases and J by 3 bases. Germline CDR1 MDHEN, CDR2 SYDVKM. CDR3 nucleotides: TGTGCCAGCGGGTTGCAGCGGGAGTACACCGGGGAGCTGTTTTTT. Protein: CASGLQREYTGELFF. The variable domain in full, with the rest retrieved from reference TRBV28 and TRBJ2-2, is DVKVTQSSRYLVKRTGEKVFLECVQDMDHENMFWYRQDPGLGLRLIYFSYDVKMKEKGDIPEGYSVSREKKERFSLILESASTNQTSMYLCASGLQREYTGELFFGEGSRLTVL.

This clonotype has a count of ten or more. The gene calls are TRBV12-3 or TRBV12-4 and TRBJ2-3, with 11 bases fitting TRBD2. V shed 5 bases, J shed 2 bases, and the junction held 3 bases outside the gene matches. The CDR3 totals 15 residues. The CDR3 sequence: CASSRLAGFTDTQYF. CDR3 nucleotides: TGTGCCAGCAGTCGACTAGCGGGGTTCACAGATACGCAGTATTTT.

Here the CDR3 reads CASSLEAWGDYGYTF. CDR3 bases: TGCGCCAGCAGCTTGGAAGCCTGGGGGGACTATGGCTACACCTTC. The gene calls are TRBV5-1 and TRBJ1-2, with D tentatively TRBD1 (5 bases). Trimming stripped 0 bases from V and 3 bases from J, with 12 bases between. Germline CDR1 reads SGHRS; CDR2 reads YFSETQ. This CDR3 is built from 15 residues.

Within the sample, this clonotype is medium-sized. The V call is TRBV29-1, the J call TRBJ2-5; D gene ambiguous. The V gene's germline CDR1 is SQVTM and CDR2 ANQGSEA. Deletions cut 5 bases from V and 1 base from J, with 5 bases between. There are 11 residues in the CDR3. The CDR3 bases are TGCAGCGTTTGGATCCAAGAGACCCAGTACTTC. Its protein is CSVWIQETQYF. Combining the CDR3 with reference TRBV29-1 and TRBJ2-5 gives the whole variable domain SAVISQKPSRDICQRGTSLTIQCQVDSQVTMMFWYRQQPGQSLTLIATANQGSEATYESGFVIDKFPISRPNLTFSTLTVSNMSPEDSSIYLCSVWIQETQYFGPGTRLLVL.

The V and J genes are TRBV18 and TRBJ1-1; TRBD1 agrees at 8 bases. Trimming at V came to 6 bases and at J to 2 bases, leaving 14 bases not matched to a gene. This CDR3 is built from 17 residues. The V gene's germline CDR1 is KGHSH and CDR2 LQKENI. The CDR3 is CASSRRGMGQVNTEAFF. In DNA form, the CDR3 reads TGTGCCAGCTCCCGTAGAGGAATGGGACAGGTTAACACTGAAGCTTTCTTT.

This clonotype was counted many times. The rearrangement joins TRBV27 to TRBJ1-5; 9 bases are shared with TRBD1. V trimming: 5 bases; J trimming: 2 bases; junction bases outside the gene matches: 7. This CDR3 spans 16 amino acids. Germline values: CDR1 MNHEY, CDR2 SMNVEV (reference sequence). The CDR3 sequence is CASSATGGYGNQPQHF. The CDR3 nucleotides are TGTGCCAGCAGTGCGACAGGGGGGTACGGCAATCAGCCCCAGCATTTT.

This sequence joins TRBV20-1 and TRBJ2-5, with D perhaps matching TRBD1 (5 bases). V was cut by 5 bases and J by 1 base, with 11 bases left in between. This CDR3 comprises 13 residues. Germline V gives CDR1 DFQATT, CDR2 SNEGSKA (reference sequence). Written as DNA, the CDR3 is TGCAGTGCTGGGGCCCCGTCCCAAGAGACCCAGTACTTC. Translated: CSAGAPSQETQYF.

Only a few counts were recorded for this clonotype. The chain carries TRBV27 and TRBJ1-2, with 8 bases that match TRBD1. J was trimmed by 4 bases and V by 5 bases; bases with no gene match: 6. The CDR3 spans 14 residues. Germline V gene lookup returns CDR1 MNHEY and CDR2 SMNVEV (reference sequence). For the CDR3, the DNA is TGTGCCAGCAGTATCACAGGGGGTGGCTATGGCTACACCTTC. This codes for CASSITGGGYGYTF.

V is TRBV6-2 or TRBV6-3 and J is TRBJ2-7; TRBD2 aligns across 10 bases. The germline V gene encodes CDR1 MNHEY and CDR2 SVGEGT. The CDR3 contains 13 residues. V lost 10 bases, J lost 4 bases, and 7 bases stayed unmatched. CDR3: CATASGSWYEQYF. CDR3 nucleotides: TGTGCCACCGCTAGCGGGAGTTGGTACGAGCAGTACTTC.

The V and J genes are TRBV5-1 and TRBJ1-6, with D maybe TRBD1 (6 bases). This CDR3 is 16 amino acids long. Germline CDR1 and CDR2: SGHRS and YFSETQ. Trimming cost V 4 bases and J 5 bases, with 16 bases left between them. The CDR3 sequence: CASSKNQGFDNSPLHF. CDR3 in DNA: TGCGCCAGCAGCAAAAATCAGGGGTTCGATAATTCACCCCTCCACTTT.

The table lists this clonotype with a few counts. V usage is TRBV7-8 and J usage is TRBJ2-7; D is perhaps TRBD2 (6 bases). CDR1 and CDR2 (germline): SGHVS, FQNEAQ. CDR3 length: 17 residues. The V end was cut by 5 bases, the J end by 4 bases, with 24 bases between. CDR3 protein: CASSPAAGRPEAYEQYF. The CDR3 bases are TGTGCCAGCAGCCCAGCGGCGGGACGCCCCGAGGCGTACGAGCAGTACTTC.

This clonotype was seen a few times. This sequence joins TRBV7-2 and TRBJ1-2, with D tentatively TRBD1 (6 bases). CDR1 and CDR2 from the germline V gene are SGHTA and FQGNSA. This CDR3 region has 15 residues. V lost 1 base and J lost 6, with 15 bases in between. The CDR3 DNA is TGTGCCAGCAGCTTAGTTCACGGGGGCGCCGATGGCTACACCTTC. The encoded protein is CASSLVHGGADGYTF.

This clonotype has a handful of counts. The V call is TRBV29-1, the J call TRBJ1-2; D uncertain. Germline V gives CDR1 SQVTM, CDR2 ANQGSEA. The length of the CDR3 is 9 residues. V dropped 3 bases and J dropped 8 bases, with 4 bases sitting between them. The CDR3 nucleotides are TGCAGCGTTGATAGGGGCTACACCTTC. Translating it yields CSVDRGYTF.

The rearrangement joins TRBV20-1 to TRBJ1-5, with 8 bases fitting TRBD1. The germline gives CDR1 DFQATT, CDR2 SNEGSKA (reference sequence). V gave up 6 bases and J gave up 4 bases; unmatched junction bases: 5. CDR3 length: 13 amino acids. CDR3 region: CSAPGQGNQPQHF. The CDR3 DNA follows: TGCAGTGCCCCTGGACAGGGTAATCAGCCCCAGCATTTT.

This clonotype turned up a few times. The V gene is TRBV5-6, the J gene TRBJ2-2; 11 nucleotides align to TRBD1. Germline trimming cut 0 bases from V and 3 bases from J; bases unmatched to any gene: 13. The CDR3 spans 20 residues. Per germline, CDR1 SGHDT and CDR2 YYEEEE. The CDR3 here is CASSLVGQGAPAGDTGELFF. The CDR3 DNA sequence: TGTGCCAGCAGCTTGGTTGGACAGGGGGCGCCGGCCGGGGACACCGGGGAGCTGTTTTTT. Based on the CDR3 plus reference TRBV5-6 and TRBJ2-2, the full variable domain is DAGVTQSPTHLIKTRGQQVTLRCSPKSGHDTVSWYQQALGQGPQFIFQYYEEEERQRGNFPDRFSGHQFPNYSSELNVNALLLGDSALYLCASSLVGQGAPAGDTGELFFGEGSRLTVL.

The genes are TRBV3-1 and TRBJ2-3, with 8 positions matching TRBD2. Germline values: CDR1 LGHDT, CDR2 YNNKEL (reference sequence). V lost 0 bases, J lost 4 bases, and 6 bases stayed unmatched. CDR3 length: 16 residues. CDR3 in DNA: TGTGCCAGCAGCCAAGATGAAGCGGGGGTGGCAGATACGCAGTATTTT. The encoded protein is CASSQDEAGVADTQYF.

This clonotype was recorded only once. This sequence joins TRBV12-3 or TRBV12-4 and TRBJ2-1; possibly TRBD1 for D (5 bases). The V gene lost 1 base and the J gene lost 6 bases, with 10 bases spanning the gap. This CDR3 comprises 14 residues. As DNA, the CDR3 is TGTGCCAGCAGTTTAGGGACACCCGTCAATGAGCAGTTCTTC. This encodes CASSLGTPVNEQFF.

This rearrangement joins TRBV6-5 to TRBJ2-2, with D tentatively TRBD1 or TRBD2 (5 bases each). Between the trimmed V and J ends, which lost 4 bases and 3 bases, there was a span of 12 bases. Germline CDR1 and CDR2: MNHEY and SVGAGI. The CDR3 contains 15 residues. CDR3 sequence reads: CASSFRDDYTGELFF. In DNA form, the CDR3 reads TGTGCCAGCAGTTTCAGGGACGATTACACCGGGGAGCTGTTTTTT.

Only one count was recorded for this clonotype. The chain recombines TRBV2 with TRBJ2-6; D uncertain. Germline CDR1 is SNHLY and CDR2 is FYNNEI. Trimming pared 4 bases from V and 3 bases from J, leaving 13 bases between. This CDR3 contains 16 residues. The CDR3 bases are TGTGCCAGCAGTGGATTGAAGGGCCGTGGGGCCAACGTCCTGACTTTC. This translates into CASSGLKGRGANVLTF.

The chain employs TRBV5-1 and TRBJ2-2; D not certain. CDR1 is SGHRS, CDR2 YFSETQ, per germline. Deletions cut 3 bases from V and 0 bases from J, with 9 bases between. This CDR3 comprises 15 residues. The CDR3 DNA reads TGCGCCAGCAGCTCGGACGGATCGAACACCGGGGAGCTGTTTTTT. It specifies CASSSDGSNTGELFF.

The CDR3 reads CASSVVGQGSPLHF. The CDR3 DNA reads as TGTGCCAGCAGCGTCGTGGGACAGGGATCACCCCTCCACTTT. The V gene is TRBV9, the J gene TRBJ1-6, with 9 nucleotides matching TRBD1. CDR1 SGDLS and CDR2 YYNGEE come from the germline V gene. This CDR3 is built from 14 residues. V was pared by 2 bases and J by 10 bases, with 4 bases of the junction left unmatched.

There are a few counts of this clonotype. The genes are TRBV20-1 and TRBJ1-5, with a possible D match to TRBD1 (6 bases). There are 14 residues in the CDR3. Per germline, CDR1 DFQATT and CDR2 SNEGSKA (reference sequence). V was cut by 1 base and J by 5 bases, with 12 bases left in between. CDR3 in amino acids: CSARAGGVHQPQHF. The CDR3 DNA reads as TGCAGTGCTAGAGCGGGGGGCGTGCATCAGCCCCAGCATTTT.

This chain joins TRBV12-3 or TRBV12-4 and TRBJ1-1; 7 bases map to TRBD1. V lost 4 bases to trimming and J lost 6 bases; unmatched junction nucleotides: 14. The CDR3 runs to 16 residues. In nucleotides, the CDR3 is TGTGCCAGCAGTTCTCGGACAGGCTTCGATTCGGCTGAAGCTTTCTTT. Amino acid sequence: CASSSRTGFDSAEAFF.